This T cell receptor beta chain was sequenced during a study of blood T cells in healthy people across ages. The germline CDR1 and CDR2 sequences are GTSNPN and SVGIG (reference sequence). The CDR3 covers 12 residues. V dropped 8 bases and J dropped 5; count of bases not matched to a gene: 8. A second PCR, run for roughly 7 to 12 cycles, used a sample-barcoded 5' primer plus a J-beta primer mix. In TCRdb, the 5' RACE reads were re-called with MiXCR into one record per CDR3 protein. The data contain 650,000 to 950,000 distinct CDR3 sequences, 40% to 50% of them seen just once; the ten biggest clones take up around 21%.

Sequenced material: blood. The TCR originated in a man aged 55 to 70 in good health. The chain is built from TRBV30 and TRBJ1-1, with TRBD1 identical over 7 bases. CDR3 in amino acids: CALRQGPTEAFF. In DNA, the CDR3 is TGTGCCCTCAGACAGGGACCAACTGAAGCTTTCTTT.